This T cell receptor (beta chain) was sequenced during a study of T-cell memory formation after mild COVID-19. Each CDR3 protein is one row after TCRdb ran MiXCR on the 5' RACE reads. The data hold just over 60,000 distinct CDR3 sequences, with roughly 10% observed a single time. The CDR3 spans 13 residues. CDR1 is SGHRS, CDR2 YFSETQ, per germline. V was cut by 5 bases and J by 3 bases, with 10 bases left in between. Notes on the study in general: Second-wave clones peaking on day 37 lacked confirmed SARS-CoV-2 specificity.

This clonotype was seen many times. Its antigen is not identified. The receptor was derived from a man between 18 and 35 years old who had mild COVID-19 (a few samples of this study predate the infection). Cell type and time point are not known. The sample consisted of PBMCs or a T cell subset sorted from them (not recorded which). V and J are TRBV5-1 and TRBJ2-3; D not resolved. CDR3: CASRMEGTDTQYF. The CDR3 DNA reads TGCGCCAGCAGGATGGAAGGAACAGATACGCAGTATTTT. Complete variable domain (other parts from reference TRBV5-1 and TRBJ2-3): KAGVTQTPRYLIKTRGQQVTLSCSPISGHRSVSWYQQTPGQGLQFLFEYFSETQRNKGNFPGRFSGRQFSNSRSEMNVSTLELGDSALYLCASRMEGTDTQYFGPGTRLTVL.